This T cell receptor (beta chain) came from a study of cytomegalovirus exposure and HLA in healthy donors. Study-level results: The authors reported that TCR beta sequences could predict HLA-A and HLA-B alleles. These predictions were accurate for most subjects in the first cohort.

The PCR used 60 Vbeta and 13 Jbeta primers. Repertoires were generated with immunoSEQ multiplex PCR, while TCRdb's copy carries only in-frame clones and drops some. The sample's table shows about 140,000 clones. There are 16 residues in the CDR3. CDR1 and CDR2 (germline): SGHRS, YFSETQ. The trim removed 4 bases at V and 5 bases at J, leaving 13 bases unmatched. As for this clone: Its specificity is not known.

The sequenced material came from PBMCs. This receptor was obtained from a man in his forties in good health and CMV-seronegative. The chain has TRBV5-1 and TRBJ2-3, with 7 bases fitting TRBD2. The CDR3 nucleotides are TGCGCCAGCAGCGTACCCCGGGACCCGGGGGGAGATACGCAGTATTTT. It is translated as CASSVPRDPGGDTQYF.